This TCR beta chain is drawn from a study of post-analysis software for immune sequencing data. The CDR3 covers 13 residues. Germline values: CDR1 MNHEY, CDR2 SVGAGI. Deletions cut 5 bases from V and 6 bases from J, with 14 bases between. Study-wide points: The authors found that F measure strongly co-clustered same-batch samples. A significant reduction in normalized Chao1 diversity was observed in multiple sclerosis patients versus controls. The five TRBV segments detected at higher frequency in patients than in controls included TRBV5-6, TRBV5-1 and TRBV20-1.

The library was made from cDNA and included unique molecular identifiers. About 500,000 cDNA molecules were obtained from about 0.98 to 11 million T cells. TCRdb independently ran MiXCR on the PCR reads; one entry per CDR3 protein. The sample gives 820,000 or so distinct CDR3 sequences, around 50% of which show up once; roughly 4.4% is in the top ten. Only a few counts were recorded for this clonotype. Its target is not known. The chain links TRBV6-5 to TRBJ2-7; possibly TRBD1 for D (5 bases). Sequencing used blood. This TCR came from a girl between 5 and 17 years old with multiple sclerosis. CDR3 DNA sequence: TGTGCCAGCAGTCCACAGGAAAGACGCGAGCAGTACTTC. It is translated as CASSPQERREQYF.